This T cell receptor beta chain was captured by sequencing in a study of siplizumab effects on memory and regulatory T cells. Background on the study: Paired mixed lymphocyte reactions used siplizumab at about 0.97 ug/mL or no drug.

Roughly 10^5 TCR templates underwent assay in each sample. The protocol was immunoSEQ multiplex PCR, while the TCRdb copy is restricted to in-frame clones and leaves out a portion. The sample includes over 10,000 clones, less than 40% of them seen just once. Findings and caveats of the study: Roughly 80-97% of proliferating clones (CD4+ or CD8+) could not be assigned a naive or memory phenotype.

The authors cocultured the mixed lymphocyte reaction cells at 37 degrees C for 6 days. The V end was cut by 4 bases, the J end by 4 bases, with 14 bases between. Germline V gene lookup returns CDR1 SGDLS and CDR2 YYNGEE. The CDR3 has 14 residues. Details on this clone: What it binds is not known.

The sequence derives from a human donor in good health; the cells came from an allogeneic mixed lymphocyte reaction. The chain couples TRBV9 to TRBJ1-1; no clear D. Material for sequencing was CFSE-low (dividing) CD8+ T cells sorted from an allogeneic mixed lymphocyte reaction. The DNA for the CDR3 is TGTGCCAGCAGCCCCTTGGTTGGGCTCACTGAAGCTTTCTTT. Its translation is CASSPLVGLTEAFF.